Below, one T cell receptor beta chain is given with its context. Its cognate antigen is unknown. Investigators performed immunoSEQ version v3.0 at survey level. The table came from immunoSEQ multiplex PCR; TCRdb's copy has only in-frame clones and leaves some out. The sample consists of over 15,000 clones, 90% to 95% of them appearing once. The sample originates from a study of long-term antiretroviral therapy in people with HIV. Study-wide points: Post-treatment diversity went higher with ART but stayed below transplant donor controls.

The J segment lost 7 bases and the V segment lost 4 bases, leaving 8 bases of the junction unmatched. Germline V gene data show CDR1 as LGHNA and CDR2 as YNFKEQ. The CDR3 is 14 residues long. This receptor was taken from a woman aged 50 to 60 with HIV. The chain uses TRBV4-2 and TRBJ1-2; 8 bases are shared with TRBD1. The sequencing used unsorted PBMCs, collected about 6 years after starting antiretroviral therapy. CDR3 in DNA: TGTGCCAGCAGCCCCCCGGACAGGGCTTTTGGCTACACCTTC. This gives the protein CASSPPDRAFGYTF.